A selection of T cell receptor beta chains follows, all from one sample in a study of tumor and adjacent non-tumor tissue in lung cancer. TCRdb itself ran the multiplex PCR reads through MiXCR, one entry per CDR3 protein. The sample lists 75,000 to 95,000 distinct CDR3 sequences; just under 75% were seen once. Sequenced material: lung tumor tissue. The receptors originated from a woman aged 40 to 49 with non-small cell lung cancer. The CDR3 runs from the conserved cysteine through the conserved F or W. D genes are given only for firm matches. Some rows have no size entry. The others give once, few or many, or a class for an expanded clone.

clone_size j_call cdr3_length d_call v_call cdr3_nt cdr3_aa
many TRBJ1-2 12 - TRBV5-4 TGTGCCAGCAGTCAGTATAACTATGGCTACACCTTC CASSQYNYGYTF
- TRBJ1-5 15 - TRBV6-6 TGTGCCAGCAACTACCCGGGAGACGGCAATCAGCCCCAGCATTTT CASNYPGDGNQPQHF
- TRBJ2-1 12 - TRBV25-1 TGTGCCAGCGGGGCGCTGTACAATGATCAGTTCTTC CASGALYNDQFF
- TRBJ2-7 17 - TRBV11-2 TGTGCCAGCAGCTTACCCGGTCGGGCGAAGGGCGGCTACGAGCAGTACTTC CASSLPGRAKGGYEQYF
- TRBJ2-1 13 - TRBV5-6 TGTGCCAGCAACTTGGTCGGTAAAAATGAGCAGTTCTTC CASNLVGKNEQFF
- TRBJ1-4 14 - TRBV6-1 TGTGCCCGCGGGTTCGGGGGTTATAATGAAAAACTGTTTTTT CARGFGGYNEKLFF
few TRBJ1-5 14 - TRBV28 TGTGCCAGCAGTTCAACCTATAGCAATCAGCCCCAGCATTTT CASSSTYSNQPQHF
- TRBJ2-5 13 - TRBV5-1 TGCGCCAGCAGCGCGGGGGCAGAAGAGACCAAGTATTTC CASSAGAEETKYF
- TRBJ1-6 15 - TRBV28 TGTACCAGCAGTTCCCCTCCGAGGGGAAATTCACCCCTCCACTTT CTSSSPPRGNSPLHF
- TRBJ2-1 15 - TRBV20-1 TGCAGTGCATTTAGCGGCCAATCCTCCTACAATGAGCAGTTCTTC CSAFSGQSSYNEQFF
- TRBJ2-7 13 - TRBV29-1 TGCAGCGTTGAAGATCCTCCTAGCGCCGTGCACTACTTC CSVEDPPSAVHYF
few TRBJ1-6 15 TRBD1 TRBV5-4 TGTGCCAGCAGCCCGGGGACAGGGAATAATTCACTCCTCCACTTT CASSPGTGNNSLLHF
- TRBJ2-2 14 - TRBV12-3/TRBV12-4 TGTGACAGCAGTTCGGCAGGGACGACCGGGGAGCTGTTTTTT CDSSSAGTTGELFF
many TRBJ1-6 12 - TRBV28 TGTGCCAGCAGCCCCCCTAATTCACCCCTCCACTTT CASSPPNSPLHF
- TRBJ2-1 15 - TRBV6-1 TGTGCCAGCAGTAAGGAGGGTCTAGCTGGCAGAGAGCAGTTCTTC CASSKEGLAGREQFF
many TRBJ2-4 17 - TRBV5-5 TGTGCCAGCAGCTTGTCCAGCGGCGGACTAGCCAAAAACATTCAGTACTTC CASSLSSGGLAKNIQYF